Each of the 27 T cell receptor beta chains below was sequenced from the same sample in a study of beta chain features in type 1 diabetes. The study, taken as a whole, reports: Type 1 diabetes patients had TCRB CDR3s that were shorter (moderately but significantly so) in all four CD4+ subsets.

The antigens these receptors bind are not known. Expressed TCRB transcripts were sequenced because the isolated RNA had all been reverse transcribed beforehand. Clones were sequenced by immunoSEQ multiplex PCR, and TCRdb holds only the in-frame ones, with some missing. The repertoire holds some 160,000 clones, with approximately 8.7% as singletons. Sequenced input: central memory CD4+ T cells from blood. These receptors originate from a woman aged 30 to 39 with type 1 diabetes.

This clone has more than one count but fewer than ten. The sample holds other DNA sequences that translate to the same CDR3. The gene calls are TRBV30 and TRBJ2-7; D perhaps matches TRBD2 (7 bases). The CDR3 consists of 14 residues. Germline CDR1 and CDR2: GTSNPN and SVGIG (reference sequence). Trimming removed 0 bases at V and 1 base at J, with 10 bases between. CDR3 coding DNA: TGTGCCTGGAGTGTCGGGGGGCTTTCCTACGAGCAGTACTTC. It yields the protein CAWSVGGLSYEQYF.

The V and J genes are TRBV19 and TRBJ1-5; 12 bases line up with TRBD1. Per germline, CDR1 LNHDA and CDR2 SQIVND (reference sequence). The CDR3 has 13 residues. J was trimmed by 10 bases and V by 4 bases; bases with no gene match: 2. The CDR3 here is CASSRDRGQPQHF. In nucleotides, the CDR3 is TGTGCCAGTAGTAGGGACAGGGGGCAACCCCAGCATTTT.

The chain links TRBV29-1 to TRBJ1-1; no clear D. Germline V gene lookup returns CDR1 SQVTM and CDR2 ANQGSEA. V was cut by 3 bases and J by 3 bases, with 17 bases left in between. This CDR3 comprises 15 residues. The CDR3 DNA reads TGCAGCGTTGATTCTGGGCAGGCCCCTGACACTGAAGCTTTCTTT. Protein: CSVDSGQAPDTEAFF.

This CDR3 reads CASSPVFEGETQYF. CDR3 nucleotide sequence: TGTGCCAGCTCACCTGTTTTTGAGGGAGAGACCCAGTACTTC. This chain links TRBV18 with TRBJ2-5; perhaps TRBD2 as D (5 bases). V was shortened by 3 bases and J by 4 bases, with 12 bases between the two germline ends. This CDR3 is built from 14 residues. Germline-derived CDR1 and CDR2 are KGHSH and LQKENI.

The chain couples TRBV7-3 to TRBJ2-1, with 8 bases aligning to TRBD2. V was pared by 3 bases and J by 0 bases, with 4 bases of the junction left unmatched. This CDR3 spans 16 amino acids. Looked up from germline, CDR1 is SGHTA and CDR2 is FQGTGA. The CDR3 loop is CASSLSGSTSYNEQFF. CDR3 bases: TGTGCCAGCAGCTTGAGCGGGAGCACCTCCTACAATGAGCAGTTCTTC.

This chain uses TRBV7-8 with TRBJ2-3, with D uncertain. Germline CDR1 and CDR2: SGHVS and FQNEAQ. Trimming took 5 bases from V and 0 from J, leaving 3 bases between them. CDR3 length equals 12 residues. Here the CDR3 reads CASSLSTDTQYF. The CDR3 bases are TGTGCCAGCAGCCTAAGCACAGATACGCAGTATTTT.

This chain joins TRBV30 and TRBJ2-7; 14 bases are shared with TRBD2. CDR1 and CDR2 from the germline V gene are GTSNPN and SVGIG (reference sequence). The J segment lost 3 bases and the V segment lost 4 bases, leaving 8 bases of the junction unmatched. The CDR3 sequence is 16 residues long. As DNA, the CDR3 is TGTGCCTGGAAAGGGACTAGCGGGAGTGTTGGCTACGAGCAGTACTTC. It yields the protein CAWKGTSGSVGYEQYF.

In its sample, this clone was seen a few times. This sequence joins TRBV27 and TRBJ2-1; 8 nucleotides agree with TRBD1. V dropped 3 bases and J dropped 10; count of bases not matched to a gene: 8. Germline CDR1 is MNHEY and CDR2 is SMNVEV (reference sequence). The CDR3 has 14 residues. Here the CDR3 reads CASSLVPGGGEQFF. The CDR3 coding sequence is TGTGCCAGCAGTTTGGTCCCAGGGGGCGGGGAGCAGTTCTTC.

In this sample, this clone turned up a few times. The chain combines TRBV7-9 with TRBJ2-1; 8 positions match TRBD2. CDR3 length equals 16 residues. The trim removed 2 bases at V and 6 bases at J, leaving 9 bases unmatched. The germline V gene encodes CDR1 SEHNR and CDR2 FQNEAQ (reference sequence). The CDR3 DNA reads TGTGCCAGCAGCTTAAGGGCTAGCGGGCTCCTCAATGAGCAGTTCTTC. Its translation is CASSLRASGLLNEQFF. Supplemented by reference TRBV7-9 and TRBJ2-1, the full variable domain reads DTGVSQNPRHKITKRGQNVTFRCDPISEHNRLYWYRQTLGQGPEFLTYFQNEAQLEKSRLLSDRFSAERPKGSFSTLEIQRTEQGDSAMYLCASSLRASGLLNEQFFGPGTRLTVL.

V is TRBV7-9 and J is TRBJ2-3; D ambiguous. Per germline, CDR1 SEHNR and CDR2 FQNEAQ (reference sequence). Trimming removed 1 base from V and 5 bases from J, with 10 bases in between. This CDR3 comprises 14 residues. The CDR3 here is CASSLVLTQDTQYF. CDR3 in DNA: TGTGCCAGCAGCTTAGTCCTAACCCAAGATACGCAGTATTTT.

The chain recombines TRBV2 with TRBJ1-2, with a weak D call TRBD1 (5 bases). The germline V gene has CDR1 SNHLY and CDR2 FYNNEI. There are 13 residues in the CDR3. V was pared by 6 bases and J by 5 bases, with 13 bases between. The CDR3 loop reads CASRYDSLYGYTF. The CDR3 region has the DNA TGTGCCAGCAGATATGACAGCCTATATGGCTACACCTTC.

This chain links TRBV7-2 with TRBJ2-2, with a possible D match to TRBD2 (6 bases). This CDR3 is built from 16 residues. Germline V CDR1 and CDR2: SGHTA, FQGNSA. V was cut by 4 bases and J by 6 bases, with 18 bases left in between. CDR3 nucleotides: TGTGCCAGCAGCTCCCCGACTAGTCGGGGTCCCGGGGAGCTGTTTTTT. Protein: CASSSPTSRGPGELFF.

This clone was counted between two and nine times. The rearrangement links TRBV5-1 to TRBJ2-7, with 7 bases matching TRBD2. Germline CDR1 reads SGHRS; CDR2 reads YFSETQ. The V segment lost 0 bases and the J segment 6 bases; nucleotides outside the gene matches: 6. CDR3 length: 14 amino acids. CDR3 region: CASSLVTSGGEQYF. Here the CDR3 DNA reads TGCGCCAGCAGCTTGGTTACGTCGGGAGGCGAGCAGTACTTC. The whole variable domain, filled in from reference TRBV5-1 and TRBJ2-7, reads KAGVTQTPRYLIKTRGQQVTLSCSPISGHRSVSWYQQTPGQGLQFLFEYFSETQRNKGNFPGRFSGRQFSNSRSEMNVSTLELGDSALYLCASSLVTSGGEQYFGPGTRLTVT.

This chain uses TRBV20-1 with TRBJ1-2; tentatively, D is TRBD1 (5 bases). Germline values: CDR1 DFQATT, CDR2 SNEGSKA (reference sequence). V dropped 7 bases and J dropped 8 bases, with 11 bases sitting between them. This CDR3 has 10 amino acids. The chain's CDR3 is CSVKTVGYTF. The CDR3 bases are TGCAGTGTTAAGACAGTCGGCTACACCTTC.

This clone was observed a handful of times. The chain joins TRBV7-9 to TRBJ2-1; D is perhaps TRBD2 (5 bases). V lost 1 base and J lost 6, with 7 bases in between. In germline, CDR1 is SEHNR, CDR2 FQNEAQ (reference sequence). CDR3 length: 13 residues. In nucleotides, the CDR3 is TGTGCCAGCAGCTTAGATCGGGGCAATGAGCAGTTCTTC. It yields the protein CASSLDRGNEQFF.

The rearrangement links TRBV4-2 to TRBJ2-7; TRBD2 matches at 8 bases. Trimming at V came to 0 bases and at J to 7 bases, leaving 8 bases not matched to a gene. CDR3 length: 15 amino acids. Looked up from germline, CDR1 is LGHNA and CDR2 is YNFKEQ. CDR3 region: CASSQEDREGGEQYF. CDR3 DNA: TGTGCCAGCAGCCAAGAGGACCGGGAGGGCGGTGAGCAGTACTTC.

The chain couples TRBV27 to TRBJ1-5; 8 bases map to TRBD1. CDR3 size: 17 residues. The germline V gene has CDR1 MNHEY and CDR2 SMNVEV (reference sequence). V lost 8 bases and J lost 4; bases outside the gene matches: 16. The CDR3 coding sequence is TGTGCCAGCCTGCCAGCGCTCGTACAGGGGGGGAATCAGCCCCAGCATTTT. It encodes CASLPALVQGGNQPQHF.

This clone occurred many times. The gene calls are TRBV25-1 and TRBJ1-1; TRBD1 might be the D (5 bases). CDR1 and CDR2 from the germline V gene are MGHDK and SYGVNS. This CDR3 is built from 12 residues. Trimming stripped 8 bases from V and 10 bases from J, with 17 bases between. The CDR3 protein is CASDGFWGGAFF. DNA for the CDR3: TGTGCCAGCGACGGGTTTTGGGGCGGAGCTTTCTTT.

This clone has just a few counts. The chain has TRBV9 and TRBJ2-1; 11 positions agree with TRBD2. Germline CDR1 reads SGDLS; CDR2 reads YYNGEE. V lost 3 bases and J lost 7; bases outside the gene matches: 3. The CDR3 is 14 residues long. CDR3 nucleotides: TGTGCCAGCAGCGCAGTAGCGGGAGGGAATGAGCAGTTCTTC. Its translation is CASSAVAGGNEQFF.

This clone qualifies as medium-sized (0.01 to 0.1%). V and J are TRBV29-1 and TRBJ2-1, with 10 bases identical to TRBD2. The CDR3 spans 15 residues. From germline, CDR1 is SQVTM and CDR2 ANQGSEA. V shed 7 bases and J 4 bases; nucleotides not matched to a gene: 10. The CDR3, as DNA: TGCAGCGCCACACCACTAGCGGGGACTTACAATGAGCAGTTCTTC. Translating it yields CSATPLAGTYNEQFF.

In its sample, this clone was seen a few times. The rearrangement links TRBV4-2 to TRBJ2-7; D is uncertain. In germline, CDR1 is LGHNA, CDR2 YNFKEQ. The CDR3 has 13 residues. The ends were cut back, 3 bases at V and 7 bases at J, with 13 bases in the middle. CDR3 in amino acids: CASSQSVASEQYF. CDR3 coding DNA: TGTGCCAGCAGCCAGAGCGTAGCATCAGAGCAGTACTTC.

A few counts support this clone. The chain links TRBV5-4 to TRBJ2-1; 9 bases are a match to TRBD1. CDR1 is SGHNT and CDR2 is YYREEE in the germline V gene (reference sequence). The CDR3 contains 17 residues. V dropped 4 bases and J dropped 8; count of bases not matched to a gene: 16. The CDR3 sequence: CASSPFGTGTYGDEQFF. CDR3 bases: TGTGCCAGCAGCCCATTCGGGACAGGGACCTATGGCGATGAGCAGTTCTTC.

J is TRBJ1-3 and V is TRBV6-5; D ambiguous. The CDR3 loop spans 16 amino acids. The germline gives CDR1 MNHEY, CDR2 SVGAGI. Between the trimmed V and J ends, which lost 0 bases and 1 base, there was a span of 10 bases. The DNA of the CDR3 is TGTGCCAGCAGTTACTCTGGCGGAGAGTCTGGAAACACCATATATTTT. Translation gives CASSYSGGESGNTIYF.

The table lists this clone with a few counts. The V and J genes are TRBV7-9 and TRBJ2-3, with D possibly being TRBD2 (6 bases). The CDR3 runs 19 residues. Trimming pared 4 bases from V and 1 base from J, leaving 24 bases between. Germline V gene data show CDR1 as SEHNR and CDR2 as FQNEAQ (reference sequence). In nucleotides, the CDR3 is TGTGCCAGCAGCTCTCGGGGGAAACGTCGGGAGTTTGGCACAGATACGCAGTATTTT. This translates into CASSSRGKRREFGTDTQYF.

This clone appeared a few times. In DNA, the CDR3 is TGCAGCGTATGGGACAGGGACCAACGGCAGCCCCAGCATTTT. Amino acids: CSVWDRDQRQPQHF. The chain joins TRBV29-1 to TRBJ1-5; 9 bases align to TRBD1. The CDR3 spans 14 residues. CDR1 and CDR2 from the germline V gene are SQVTM and ANQGSEA. The J segment lost 7 bases and the V segment lost 6 bases, leaving 10 bases of the junction unmatched.

This clone was picked up a small number of times. The V and J genes are TRBV7-2 and TRBJ2-7; possible D gene TRBD2, 6 bases. CDR3 length: 14 residues. Germline lookup yields CDR1 SGHTA and CDR2 FQGNSA. Deletions cut 0 bases from V and 3 bases from J, with 9 bases between. CDR3 amino acids: CASSLAPGDYEQYF. The DNA of the CDR3 is TGTGCCAGCAGCTTAGCGCCGGGGGACTACGAGCAGTACTTC. The full variable domain, in which reference TRBV7-2 and TRBJ2-7 provide the parts outside the CDR3, is GAGVSQSPSNKVTEKGKDVELRCDPISGHTALYWYRQSLGQGLEFLIYFQGNSAPDKSGLPSDRFSAERTGGSVSTLTIQRTQQEDSAVYLCASSLAPGDYEQYFGPGTRLTVT.

The V and J genes are TRBV2 and TRBJ2-7; 7 bases align to TRBD1. The V segment lost 6 bases and the J segment 0 bases; nucleotides outside the gene matches: 8. The CDR3 loop spans 15 amino acids. Germline V lookup: CDR1 SNHLY, CDR2 FYNNEI. CDR3 protein: CASSGDSRGSYEQYF. CDR3 bases: TGTGCCAGCAGCGGGGACAGCAGGGGCTCCTACGAGCAGTACTTC. Filled out from reference TRBV2 and TRBJ2-7, the complete variable domain reads EPEVTQTPSHQVTQMGQEVILRCVPISNHLYFYWYRQILGQKVEFLVSFYNNEISEKSEIFDDQFSVERPDGSNFTLKIRSTKLEDSAMYFCASSGDSRGSYEQYFGPGTRLTVT.